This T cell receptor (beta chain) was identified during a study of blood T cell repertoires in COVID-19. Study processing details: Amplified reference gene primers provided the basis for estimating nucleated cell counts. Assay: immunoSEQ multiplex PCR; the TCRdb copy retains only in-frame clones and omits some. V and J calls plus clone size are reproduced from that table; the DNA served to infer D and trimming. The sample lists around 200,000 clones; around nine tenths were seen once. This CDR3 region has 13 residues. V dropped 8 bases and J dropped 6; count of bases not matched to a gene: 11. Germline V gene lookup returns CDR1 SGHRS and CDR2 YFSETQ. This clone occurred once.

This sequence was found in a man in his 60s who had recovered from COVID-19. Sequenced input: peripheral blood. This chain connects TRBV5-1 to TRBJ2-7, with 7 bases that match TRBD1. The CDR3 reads CASRGTVSSEQYF. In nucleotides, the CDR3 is TGCGCCAGTAGAGGGACAGTATCGTCCGAGCAGTACTTC.